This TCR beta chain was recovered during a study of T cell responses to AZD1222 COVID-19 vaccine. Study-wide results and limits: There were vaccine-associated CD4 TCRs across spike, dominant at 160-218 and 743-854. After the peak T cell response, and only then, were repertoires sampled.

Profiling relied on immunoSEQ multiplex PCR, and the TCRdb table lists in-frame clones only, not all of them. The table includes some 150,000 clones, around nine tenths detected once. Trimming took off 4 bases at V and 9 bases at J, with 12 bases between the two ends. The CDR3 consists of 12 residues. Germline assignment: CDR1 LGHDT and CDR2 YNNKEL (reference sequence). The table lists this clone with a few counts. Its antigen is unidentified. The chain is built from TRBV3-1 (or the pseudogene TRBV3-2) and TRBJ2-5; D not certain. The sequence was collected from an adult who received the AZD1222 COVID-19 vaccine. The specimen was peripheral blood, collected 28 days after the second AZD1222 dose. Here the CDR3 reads CASSPNFRAQYF. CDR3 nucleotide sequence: TGTGCCAGCAGCCCAAACTTTCGGGCCCAGTACTTC.